This T cell receptor (beta chain) derives from a study of blood T cell repertoires in COVID-19. About the study: Sites across the United States, Italy and Spain contributed samples from acute and convalescent COVID-19.

The cohort comprised adults aged about 18 to 100 years residing in approximately 25 US areas. Each participant's cohort was designated according to participant-reported clinical history. TCRdb's table, derived via immunoSEQ multiplex PCR, lists solely in-frame clones and lacks some. The data contain about 480,000 clones, 87% of them singletons. The CDR3 contains 15 residues. The V gene's germline CDR1 is SGHNT and CDR2 YYREEE (reference sequence). V trimming: 4 bases; J trimming: 1 base; junction bases outside the gene matches: 6. This chain joins TRBV5-4 and TRBJ2-3; 7 bases agree with TRBD2. The source is a woman under 30 with acute COVID-19. The sample consisted of PBMCs or T cells enriched from blood (not recorded which). The CDR3 here is CASSAMGGGTDTQYF. CDR3 coding DNA: TGTGCCAGCAGCGCAATGGGGGGGGGCACAGATACGCAGTATTTT.